The rows below give T cell receptor beta chains drawn from one sample of a study of cytomegalovirus exposure and HLA in healthy donors. Data came from immunoSEQ multiplex PCR; TCRdb stores just in-frame clones and leaves some out. Of over 100,000 clones listed, about three quarters were seen once; the top ten hold about 5.7%. The specimen was PBMCs. The receptors originated from a woman aged 18-29 years in good health and CMV-seropositive. Each CDR3 is given with its conserved first and last residue. The D gene is left open where the match is weak. Only some rows state a clone size, as once, few, many or a class for expanded clones.

v_call: TRBV27; j_call: TRBJ2-7; d_call: -; clone_size: -; cdr3_nt: TGTGCCAGCAGTGCAGTGGGGGGATCTCCCTACGAGCAGTACTTC; cdr3_aa: CASSAVGGSPYEQYF
v_call: TRBV10-3; j_call: TRBJ1-1; d_call: -; clone_size: -; cdr3_nt: TGTGCCATCAGTGGCACAGGGAACACTGAAGCTTTCTTT; cdr3_aa: CAISGTGNTEAFF
v_call: TRBV28; j_call: TRBJ2-3; d_call: TRBD2; clone_size: -; cdr3_nt: TGTGCCAGCAACCCGGGACTAGCGGGAGGCACAGATACGCAGTATTTT; cdr3_aa: CASNPGLAGGTDTQYF
v_call: TRBV6-5; j_call: TRBJ1-2; d_call: -; clone_size: -; cdr3_nt: TGTGCCAGCAGGCCTCGGGACACCGCCCATGGCTACACCTTC; cdr3_aa: CASRPRDTAHGYTF
v_call: TRBV7-9; j_call: TRBJ2-5; d_call: TRBD2; clone_size: -; cdr3_nt: TGTGCCAGCAGCTTAGGACTAGCGGGAGGGCGTGAGACCCAGTACTTC; cdr3_aa: CASSLGLAGGRETQYF
v_call: TRBV11-2; j_call: TRBJ2-7; d_call: TRBD1; clone_size: once; cdr3_nt: TGTGCCAGCAACGGACAGGGAAGAAGGTACGAGCAGTACTTC; cdr3_aa: CASNGQGRRYEQYF
v_call: TRBV2; j_call: TRBJ1-2; d_call: TRBD1; clone_size: once; cdr3_nt: TGTGCCAGCAGTGACCCCTCCGGGACAGGGCCTTATGGCTACACCTTC; cdr3_aa: CASSDPSGTGPYGYTF
v_call: TRBV4-2; j_call: TRBJ2-1; d_call: TRBD1; clone_size: -; cdr3_nt: TGTGCCAGCAGCCCCGGAACGACAGGGCTCGATGAGCAGTTCTTC; cdr3_aa: CASSPGTTGLDEQFF
v_call: TRBV7-9; j_call: TRBJ1-1; d_call: -; clone_size: -; cdr3_nt: TGTGCCAGCTCACGCGCCGGGAGCACTGAAGCTTTCTTT; cdr3_aa: CASSRAGSTEAFF
v_call: TRBV10-3; j_call: TRBJ1-4; d_call: TRBD1; clone_size: once; cdr3_nt: TGTGCCATCAGTGCAACGGGACAGGGGAATGAAAAACTGTTTTTT; cdr3_aa: CAISATGQGNEKLFF
v_call: TRBV19; j_call: TRBJ2-1; d_call: -; clone_size: few; cdr3_nt: TGTGCCAGTAGTATGCCGGGAGTCTACAATGAGCAGTTCTTC; cdr3_aa: CASSMPGVYNEQFF
v_call: TRBV30; j_call: TRBJ1-6; d_call: TRBD1; clone_size: -; cdr3_nt: TGTGCCTGGAGTACCGGGACAGGGAATTCACCCCTCCACTTT; cdr3_aa: CAWSTGTGNSPLHF
v_call: TRBV30; j_call: TRBJ2-1; d_call: TRBD1; clone_size: -; cdr3_nt: TGTGCCTGGGGAGGACAGGTCTCCTACAATGAGCAGTTCTTC; cdr3_aa: CAWGGQVSYNEQFF
v_call: TRBV5-4; j_call: TRBJ2-7; d_call: TRBD2; clone_size: few; cdr3_nt: TGTGCCAGCAGCTTGGGACTAGCGGGAGCCTACGAGCAGTACTTC; cdr3_aa: CASSLGLAGAYEQYF